This paragraph covers one T cell receptor beta chain sequence. What it binds is not known. This record comes from a study of cytotoxic CD8 clonotypes in ibrutinib-treated CLL. Germline V gene sequence: CDR1 KGHSY, CDR2 FQNENV. Trimming removed 5 bases at V and 6 bases at J, with 17 bases between. The CDR3 loop spans 14 amino acids. The repertoire was sequenced with immunoSEQ multiplex PCR; TCRdb's copy has only in-frame clones and lacks some. The sample includes 43,000 or so clones, just over 65% of them seen just once. Study conclusions and caveats: Measured clonality at baseline was greater than in age-matched healthy donors and tracked with circulating CD8+ T-cell counts. Few clonotypes were public, and these shrank or held steady under treatment.

This receptor was identified in a human donor with chronic lymphocytic leukemia. The sample here was PBMCs, taken after 24 months of ibrutinib treatment. The V gene is TRBV16, the J gene TRBJ2-7; TRBD1 might be the D (6 bases). The CDR3 here is CASSGYAGAGEQYF. CDR3 DNA sequence: TGTGCCAGCAGCGGGTATGCAGGGGCCGGCGAGCAGTACTTC. Using reference TRBV16 and TRBJ2-7 for the parts outside the CDR3, the full variable domain is GEEVAQTPKHLVRGEGQKAKLYCAPIKGHSYVFWYQQVLKNEFKFLISFQNENVFDETGMPKERFSAKCLPNSPCSLEIQATKLEDSAVYFCASSGYAGAGEQYFGPGTRLTVT.